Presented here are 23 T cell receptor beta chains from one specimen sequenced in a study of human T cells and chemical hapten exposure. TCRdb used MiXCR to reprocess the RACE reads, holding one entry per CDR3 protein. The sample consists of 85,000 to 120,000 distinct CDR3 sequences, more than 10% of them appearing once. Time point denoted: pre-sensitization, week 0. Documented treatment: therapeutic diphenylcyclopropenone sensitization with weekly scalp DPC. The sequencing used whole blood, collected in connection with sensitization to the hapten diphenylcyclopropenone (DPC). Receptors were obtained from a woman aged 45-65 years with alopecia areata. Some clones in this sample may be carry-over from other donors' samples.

This CDR3 is CASSSGVRTEAFF. The CDR3 nucleotides read TGTGCCAGCAGTTCAGGGGTACGGACTGAAGCTTTCTTT. V and J are TRBV12-3 or TRBV12-4 and TRBJ1-1, with a possible D match to TRBD1 (6 bases). This CDR3 is 13 amino acids long. V lost 4 bases and J lost 5, with 11 bases in between.

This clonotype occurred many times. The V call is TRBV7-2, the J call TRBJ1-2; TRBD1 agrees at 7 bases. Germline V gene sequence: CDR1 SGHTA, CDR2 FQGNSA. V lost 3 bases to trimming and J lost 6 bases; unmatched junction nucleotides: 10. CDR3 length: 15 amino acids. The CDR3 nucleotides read TGTGCCAGCAGCTTCTCGTACAGGGGTAGGAATGGCTACACCTTC. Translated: CASSFSYRGRNGYTF.

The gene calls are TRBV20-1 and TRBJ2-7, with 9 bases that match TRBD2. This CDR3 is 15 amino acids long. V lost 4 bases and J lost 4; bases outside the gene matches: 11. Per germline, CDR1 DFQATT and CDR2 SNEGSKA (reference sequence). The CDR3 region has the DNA TGCAGTGCTAAAGGAGGTAGCGGGAGTGGGTACGAGCAGTACTTC. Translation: CSAKGGSGSGYEQYF.

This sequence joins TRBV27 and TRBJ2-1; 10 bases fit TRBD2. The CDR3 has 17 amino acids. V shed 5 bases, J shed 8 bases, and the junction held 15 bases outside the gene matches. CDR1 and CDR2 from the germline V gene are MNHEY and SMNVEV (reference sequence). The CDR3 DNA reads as TGTGCCAGCAGTGGACCCCGCTCACTAGCGGGGCACGATGAGCAGTTCTTC. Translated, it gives CASSGPRSLAGHDEQFF.

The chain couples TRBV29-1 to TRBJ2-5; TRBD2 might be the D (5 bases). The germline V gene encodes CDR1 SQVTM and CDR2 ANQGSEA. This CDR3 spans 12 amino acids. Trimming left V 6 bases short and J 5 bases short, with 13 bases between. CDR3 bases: TGCAGCGTGCTTCTAGCCTGGGAGACCCAGTACTTC. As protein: CSVLLAWETQYF.

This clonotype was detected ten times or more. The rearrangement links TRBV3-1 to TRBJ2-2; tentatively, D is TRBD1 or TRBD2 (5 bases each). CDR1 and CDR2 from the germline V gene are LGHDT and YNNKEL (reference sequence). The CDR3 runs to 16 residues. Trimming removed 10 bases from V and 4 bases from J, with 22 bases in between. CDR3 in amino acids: CATSGLRGPGTGELFF. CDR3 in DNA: TGTGCCACGAGCGGACTTAGGGGCCCGGGCACCGGGGAGCTGTTTTTT.

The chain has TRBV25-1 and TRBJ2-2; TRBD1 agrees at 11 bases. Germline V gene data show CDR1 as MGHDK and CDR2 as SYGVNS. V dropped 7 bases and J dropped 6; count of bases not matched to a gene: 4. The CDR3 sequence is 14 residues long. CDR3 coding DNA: TGTGCCAGCACTGGACAGGGGGCTGCCGGGGAGCTGTTTTTT. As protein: CASTGQGAAGELFF.

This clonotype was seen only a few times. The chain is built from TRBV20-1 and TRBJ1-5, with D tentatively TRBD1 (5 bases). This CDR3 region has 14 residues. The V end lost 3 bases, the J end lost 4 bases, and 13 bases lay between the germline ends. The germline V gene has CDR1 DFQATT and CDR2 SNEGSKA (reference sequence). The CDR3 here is CSASMSDINQPQHF. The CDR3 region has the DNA TGCAGTGCTAGTATGTCGGACATTAATCAGCCCCAGCATTTT.

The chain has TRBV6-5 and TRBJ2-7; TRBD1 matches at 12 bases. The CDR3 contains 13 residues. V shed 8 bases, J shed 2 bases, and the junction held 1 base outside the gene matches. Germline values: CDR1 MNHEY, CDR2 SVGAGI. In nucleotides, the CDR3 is TGTGCCAGCCGGGACAGGGGGCCCTACGAGCAGTACTTC. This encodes CASRDRGPYEQYF.

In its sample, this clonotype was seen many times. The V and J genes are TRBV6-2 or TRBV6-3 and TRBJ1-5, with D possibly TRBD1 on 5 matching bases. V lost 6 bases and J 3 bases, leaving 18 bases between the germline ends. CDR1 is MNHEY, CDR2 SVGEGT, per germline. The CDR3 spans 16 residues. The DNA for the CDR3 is TGTGCCAGCAGAATGGACAACCTGGGCACCAATCAGCCCCAGCATTTT. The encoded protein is CASRMDNLGTNQPQHF.

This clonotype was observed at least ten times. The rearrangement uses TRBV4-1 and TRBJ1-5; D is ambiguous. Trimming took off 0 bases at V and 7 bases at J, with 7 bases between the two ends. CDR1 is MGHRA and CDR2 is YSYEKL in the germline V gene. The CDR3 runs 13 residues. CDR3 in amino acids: CASSQDPLQPQHF. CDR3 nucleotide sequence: TGCGCCAGCAGCCAAGATCCTTTGCAGCCCCAGCATTTT.

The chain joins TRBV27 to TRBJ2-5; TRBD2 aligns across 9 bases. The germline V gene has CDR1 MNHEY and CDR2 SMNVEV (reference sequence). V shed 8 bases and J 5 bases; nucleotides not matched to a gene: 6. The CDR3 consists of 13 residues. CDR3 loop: CASGSGSPETQYF. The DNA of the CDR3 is TGTGCCAGCGGTAGCGGGAGCCCTGAGACCCAGTACTTC.

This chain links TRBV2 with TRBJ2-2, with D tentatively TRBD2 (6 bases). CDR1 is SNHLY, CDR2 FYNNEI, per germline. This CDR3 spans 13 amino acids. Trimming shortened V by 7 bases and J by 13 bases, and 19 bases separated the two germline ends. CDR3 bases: TGTGCCAGCAACTTGGGCGGGGAAGCAGGGCTGTTTTTT. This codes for CASNLGGEAGLFF.

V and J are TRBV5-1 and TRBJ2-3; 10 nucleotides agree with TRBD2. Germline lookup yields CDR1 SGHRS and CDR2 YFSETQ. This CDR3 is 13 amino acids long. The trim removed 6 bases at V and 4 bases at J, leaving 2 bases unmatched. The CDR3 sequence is CASNGLAADTQYF. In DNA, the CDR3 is TGCGCCAGCAATGGACTAGCGGCAGATACGCAGTATTTT. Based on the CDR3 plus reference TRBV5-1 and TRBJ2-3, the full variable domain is KAGVTQTPRYLIKTRGQQVTLSCSPISGHRSVSWYQQTPGQGLQFLFEYFSETQRNKGNFPGRFSGRQFSNSRSEMNVSTLELGDSALYLCASNGLAADTQYFGPGTRLTVL.

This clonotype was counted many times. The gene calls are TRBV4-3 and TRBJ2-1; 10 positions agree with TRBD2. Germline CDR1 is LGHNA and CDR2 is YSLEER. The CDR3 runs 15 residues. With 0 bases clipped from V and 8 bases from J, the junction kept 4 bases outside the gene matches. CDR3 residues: CASSQDRLAGDEQFF. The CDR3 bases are TGCGCCAGCAGCCAAGATCGGCTAGCGGGGGATGAGCAGTTCTTC.

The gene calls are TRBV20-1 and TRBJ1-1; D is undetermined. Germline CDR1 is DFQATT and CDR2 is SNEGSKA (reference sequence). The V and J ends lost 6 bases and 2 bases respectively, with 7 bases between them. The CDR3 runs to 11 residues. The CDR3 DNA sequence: TGCAGTGCGTTTATAAACACTGAAGCTTTCTTT. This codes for CSAFINTEAFF.

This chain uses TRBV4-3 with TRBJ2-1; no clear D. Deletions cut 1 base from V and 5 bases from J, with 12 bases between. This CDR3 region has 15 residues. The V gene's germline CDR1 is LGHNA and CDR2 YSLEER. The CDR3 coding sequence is TGCGCCAGCAGCCAAGTCAGCGTCGGTAACAATGAGCAGTTCTTC. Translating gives CASSQVSVGNNEQFF.

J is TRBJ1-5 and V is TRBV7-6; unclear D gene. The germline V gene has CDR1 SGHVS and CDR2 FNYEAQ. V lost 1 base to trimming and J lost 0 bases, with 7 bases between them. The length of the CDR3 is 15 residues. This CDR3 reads CASSLDSYSNQPQHF. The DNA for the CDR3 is TGTGCCAGCAGCTTAGACAGTTATAGCAATCAGCCCCAGCATTTT.

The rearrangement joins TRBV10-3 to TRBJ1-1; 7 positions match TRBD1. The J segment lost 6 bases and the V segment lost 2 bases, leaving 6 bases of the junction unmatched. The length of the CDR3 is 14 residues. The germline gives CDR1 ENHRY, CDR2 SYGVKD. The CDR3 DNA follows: TGTGCCATCAGTGAGCAGGGGGATTCTGCTGAAGCTTTCTTT. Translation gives CAISEQGDSAEAFF.

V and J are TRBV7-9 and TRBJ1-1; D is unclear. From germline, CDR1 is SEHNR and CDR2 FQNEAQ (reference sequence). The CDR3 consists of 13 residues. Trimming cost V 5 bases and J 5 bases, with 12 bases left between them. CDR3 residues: CASSPRRGTEAFF. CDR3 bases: TGTGCCAGCAGCCCCCGTCGAGGGACTGAAGCTTTCTTT.

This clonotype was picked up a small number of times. CDR3 bases: TGCGCCAGCAGCCAAGAAATCGGACGGAACACTGAAGCTTTCTTT. It is translated as CASSQEIGRNTEAFF. This chain connects TRBV4-1 to TRBJ1-1; D is uncertain. In germline, CDR1 is MGHRA, CDR2 YSYEKL. V gave up 0 bases and J gave up 1 base, with 9 bases separating them. The CDR3 has 15 amino acids.

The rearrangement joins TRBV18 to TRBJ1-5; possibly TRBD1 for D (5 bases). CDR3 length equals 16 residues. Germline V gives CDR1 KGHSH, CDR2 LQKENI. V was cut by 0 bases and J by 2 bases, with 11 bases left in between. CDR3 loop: CASSPPGREGNQPQHF. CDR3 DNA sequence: TGTGCCAGCTCACCACCCGGCAGGGAGGGCAATCAGCCCCAGCATTTT.

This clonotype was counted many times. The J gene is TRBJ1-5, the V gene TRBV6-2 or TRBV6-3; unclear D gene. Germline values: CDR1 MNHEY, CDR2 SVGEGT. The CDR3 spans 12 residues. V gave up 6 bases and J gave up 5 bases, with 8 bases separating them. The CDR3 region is CASRDGDQPQHF. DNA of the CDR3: TGTGCCAGCAGGGACGGAGATCAGCCCCAGCATTTT.